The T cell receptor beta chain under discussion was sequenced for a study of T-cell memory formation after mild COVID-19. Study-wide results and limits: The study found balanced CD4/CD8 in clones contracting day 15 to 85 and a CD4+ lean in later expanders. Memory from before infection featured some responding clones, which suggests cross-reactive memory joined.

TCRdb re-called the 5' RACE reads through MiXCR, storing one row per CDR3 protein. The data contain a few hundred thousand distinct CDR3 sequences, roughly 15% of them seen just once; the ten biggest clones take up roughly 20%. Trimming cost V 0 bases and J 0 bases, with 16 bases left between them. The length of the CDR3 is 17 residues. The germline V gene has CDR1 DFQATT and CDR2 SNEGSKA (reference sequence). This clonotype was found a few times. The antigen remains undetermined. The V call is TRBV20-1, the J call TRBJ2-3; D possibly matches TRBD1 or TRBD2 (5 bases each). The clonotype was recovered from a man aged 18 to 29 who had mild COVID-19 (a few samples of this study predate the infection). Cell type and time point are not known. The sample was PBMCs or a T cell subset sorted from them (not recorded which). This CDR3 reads CSARESLGDGSTDTQYF. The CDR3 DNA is TGCAGTGCTAGAGAGAGTTTGGGGGACGGTAGCACAGATACGCAGTATTTT.